These 9 T cell receptor beta chains came from one sample sequenced in a study of CD8 T cells in Susac syndrome. RNA, at about 0.5 to 1 ug, was reverse transcribed with random hexamers. MiXCR, applied by TCRdb to the immunoSEQ multiplex PCR reads, yields one record per CDR3 protein. The table records some 160,000 distinct CDR3 sequences, approximately 96% of them present only once. The sequencing input was CD8+ T cells from PBMCs. Receptors were obtained from a human donor with multiple sclerosis.

This clonotype was picked up a small number of times. The genes are TRBV7-3 and TRBJ1-1, with a tentative D call TRBD1 (5 bases). Looked up from germline, CDR1 is SGHTA and CDR2 is FQGTGA. CDR3 length: 14 residues. V dropped 5 bases and J dropped 2 bases, with 12 bases sitting between them. The CDR3 reads CASSLMTVNTEAFF. As DNA, the CDR3 is TGTGCCAGCAGCCTAATGACAGTAAACACTGAAGCTTTCTTT. The full variable domain, its missing parts supplied by reference TRBV7-3 and TRBJ1-1, is GAGVSQTPSNKVTEKGKYVELRCDPISGHTALYWYRQSLGQGPEFLIYFQGTGAADDSGLPNDRFFAVRPEGSVSTLKIQRTERGDSAVYLCASSLMTVNTEAFFGQGTRLTVV.

The chain is built from TRBV28 and TRBJ2-1; D may correspond to TRBD1 or TRBD2 (5 bases each). Trimming pared 3 bases from V and 9 bases from J, leaving 12 bases between. CDR1 is MDHEN, CDR2 SYDVKM, per germline. The CDR3 loop spans 13 amino acids. CDR3 sequence reads: CASSFPSGPEQFF. CDR3 nucleotides: TGTGCCAGCAGTTTCCCCTCGGGGCCTGAGCAGTTCTTC.

The chain has TRBV5-1 and TRBJ2-1, with 7 bases that match TRBD1. The V gene's germline CDR1 is SGHRS and CDR2 YFSETQ. This CDR3 is built from 14 residues. V lost 5 bases to trimming and J lost 2 bases; unmatched junction nucleotides: 4. Written as DNA, the CDR3 is TGCGCCAGCAGTCAGGGGGAGCCCTACAATGAGCAGTTCTTC. Its translation: CASSQGEPYNEQFF.

This chain connects TRBV20-1 to TRBJ2-5; 9 bases agree with TRBD2. CDR3 length: 14 amino acids. Germline CDR1 and CDR2: DFQATT and SNEGSKA (reference sequence). Germline trimming cut 1 base from V and 4 bases from J; bases unmatched to any gene: 4. CDR3: CSARGGRAAETQYF. CDR3 bases: TGCAGTGCTAGAGGCGGGAGGGCCGCAGAGACCCAGTACTTC.

The chain joins TRBV4-1 to TRBJ2-1, with D maybe TRBD1 (5 bases). Germline-derived CDR1 and CDR2 are MGHRA and YSYEKL. V was clipped by 0 bases and J by 0 bases, with 9 bases between them. The CDR3 loop spans 16 amino acids. The CDR3 region has the DNA TGCGCCAGCAGCCAAGAGACAGACAGCTCCTACAATGAGCAGTTCTTC. Its protein is CASSQETDSSYNEQFF.

V gene TRBV7-3 combines with J gene TRBJ2-7; D not resolved. V lost 2 bases and J lost 1, with 9 bases in between. CDR3 length: 14 residues. CDR1 is SGHTA, CDR2 FQGTGA, per germline. CDR3 in amino acids: CASSLFSDSYEQYF. DNA of the CDR3: TGTGCCAGCAGCTTATTCTCTGATTCCTACGAGCAGTACTTC.

This chain uses TRBV3-1 with TRBJ2-5; no clear D. There are 15 residues in the CDR3. CDR1 is LGHDT and CDR2 is YNNKEL in the germline V gene (reference sequence). V was trimmed by 0 bases and J by 1 base, leaving 9 bases between them. The CDR3 loop reads CASSQDQTAQETQYF. In nucleotides, the CDR3 is TGTGCCAGCAGCCAAGATCAAACAGCCCAAGAGACCCAGTACTTC.

Regarding this clonotype: One end of the junction varies from germline; a read error may be responsible. The V and J genes are TRBV11-1 and TRBJ2-7; the D is unclear. This CDR3 is 14 amino acids long. Per the germline V gene, CDR1 is SGHAT and CDR2 is FQDESV (reference sequence). The CDR3 region has the DNA TGTGCCAGCGGCTTCCCAGCCAACCTAAACGAGCAGTACTTC. As protein: CASGFPANLNEQYF.

The chain carries TRBV9 and TRBJ1-2; possible D gene TRBD1, 5 bases. Per germline, CDR1 SGDLS and CDR2 YYNGEE. The CDR3 has 13 amino acids. With 6 bases removed from V and 8 bases from J, the gap between germline ends came to 17 bases. The CDR3 DNA sequence: TGTGCCAGCACCAGGGCCCCAAGCTTAGGCTACACCTTC. Amino acid sequence: CASTRAPSLGYTF.